One and the same sample provided the 29 T cell receptor beta chains below, sequenced in a study of low-dose radiotherapy and immunotherapy resistance in tumors (dated by TCRdb to between 2020 and 2023). The time point tag for this specimen amounts to: after trial treatment. The sample's treatment or condition label is to be understood as: LDRT plus nivolumab, ipilimumab, low-dose cyclophosphamide and aspirin (RACIN trial). The run used an Illumina HiSeq 2500. Superscript III and a set of TRAV- and TRBV-specific primers were used to synthesize first-strand cDNA, so that both TCRalpha and TCRbeta chains were covered. TCRs were amplified for around 20 PCR cycles with Phusion, using a constant-region primer paired with the adapter attached to the V primers. TCRdb handled the public reads itself, with Q25 trimming in fastp and clone calling in MiXCR, and kept productive beta chains. Each entry merges the rows of one CDR3 protein and shows their most common DNA and genes. In this sample the table shows tens of thousands of distinct CDR3 sequences, around 47% of which occur a single time. The ten biggest clones cover approximately 5.4% of the sample.

The material was PBMCs, obtained after low-dose radiotherapy plus immunotherapy. These receptor sequences come from a male donor with gallbladder cancer.

This clonotype turned up a few times. This chain joins TRBV7-2 and TRBJ1-2; D is ambiguous. This CDR3 has 13 amino acids. Per the germline V gene, CDR1 is SGHTA and CDR2 is FQGNSA. Trimming removed 1 base at V and 7 bases at J, with 10 bases between. CDR3 DNA sequence: TGTGCCAGCAGCTTAGGTCCTCGGGTTGGCTACACCTTC. Translation: CASSLGPRVGYTF.

This chain links TRBV12-3 or TRBV12-4 with TRBJ2-7; 7 nucleotides agree with TRBD1. V dropped 6 bases and J dropped 5; count of bases not matched to a gene: 4. The CDR3 loop spans 12 amino acids. The chain's CDR3 is CASSPGQNEQYF. As DNA, the CDR3 is TGTGCCAGCAGCCCGGGACAGAACGAGCAGTACTTC.

This chain joins TRBV7-2 and TRBJ2-1; 7 nucleotides align to TRBD1. V gave up 0 bases and J gave up 7 bases; unmatched junction bases: 9. CDR1 and CDR2 from the germline V gene are SGHTA and FQGNSA. The CDR3 sequence is 16 residues long. The CDR3 coding sequence is TGTGCCAGCAGCTTAGCCGCCGGGACAGTCTCTAATGAGCAGTTCTTC. This encodes CASSLAAGTVSNEQFF. Drawing the rest from reference TRBV7-2 and TRBJ2-1, the complete variable domain is GAGVSQSPSNKVTEKGKDVELRCDPISGHTALYWYRQSLGQGLEFLIYFQGNSAPDKSGLPSDRFSAERTGGSVSTLTIQRTQQEDSAVYLCASSLAAGTVSNEQFFGPGTRLTVL.

This clonotype was seen only a few times. The chain combines TRBV12-3 or TRBV12-4 with TRBJ1-2, with TRBD1 identical over 8 bases. The V and J ends lost 6 bases and 7 bases, in that order; junction bases with no gene match: 7. This CDR3 spans 13 amino acids. This CDR3 reads CASRKGQGGGYTF. The DNA of the CDR3 is TGTGCCAGCAGGAAAGGACAGGGTGGTGGCTACACCTTC.

This chain joins TRBV6-1 and TRBJ2-7; D uncertain. Trimming took off 6 bases at V and 3 bases at J, with 12 bases between the two ends. The CDR3 totals 13 residues. Germline CDR1 and CDR2: MNHNS and SASEGT. The CDR3 DNA reads TGTGCCAGCAGCGAGCCAGGCAACTACGAGCAGTACTTC. It codes for CASSEPGNYEQYF.

The chain links TRBV6-2 or TRBV6-3 to TRBJ2-7; D is unclear. CDR3 length equals 14 residues. Trimming pared 3 bases from V and 0 bases from J, leaving 9 bases between. Germline CDR1 is MNHEY and CDR2 is SVGEGT. The CDR3 DNA is TGTGCCAGCAGTTATCACCGGAGCTCCTACGAGCAGTACTTC. Its translation: CASSYHRSSYEQYF.

This clonotype has a count of ten or more. This chain links TRBV3-1 with TRBJ1-5; unclear D gene. The CDR3 contains 15 residues. Germline CDR1 and CDR2: LGHDT and YNNKEL (reference sequence). V shed 1 base and J shed 4 bases, with 11 bases lying between them. Written as DNA, the CDR3 is TGTGCCAGCAGCCAAGTACTGGGAGCAAATCAGCCCCAGCATTTT. Its translation is CASSQVLGANQPQHF.

The genes are TRBV10-2 and TRBJ2-5, with 7 bases identical to TRBD1. V trimming: 3 bases; J trimming: 11 bases; junction bases outside the gene matches: 18. This CDR3 is 16 amino acids long. From germline, CDR1 is WSHSY and CDR2 SAAADI. The CDR3 DNA reads TGCGCCAGCAGTGACCCCGACAGGGCCCCCGGAGATGTGCAGTACTTC. Encoded protein: CASSDPDRAPGDVQYF.

In this sample, this clonotype turned up a few times. The chain combines TRBV3-1 with TRBJ1-3; the D is unclear. This CDR3 comprises 19 residues. Germline CDR1 LGHDT, CDR2 YNNKEL (reference sequence). With 0 bases removed from V and 0 bases from J, the gap between germline ends came to 18 bases. CDR3 sequence: CASSQDNIMGSSSGNTIYF. CDR3 nucleotide sequence: TGTGCCAGCAGCCAAGATAATATCATGGGGTCGTCCTCTGGAAACACCATATATTTT.

This clonotype was recorded at least ten times. CDR3 sequence reads: CASSGEVTDTQYF. In DNA form, the CDR3 reads TGTGCCAGTTCGGGGGAAGTCACAGATACGCAGTATTTT. The chain is built from TRBV28 and TRBJ2-3; maybe TRBD2 (6 bases). This CDR3 is built from 13 residues. Looked up from germline, CDR1 is MDHEN and CDR2 is SYDVKM. Trimming cost V 9 bases and J 2 bases, with 12 bases left between them.

This chain uses TRBV12-3 or TRBV12-4 with TRBJ2-1; 13 bases agree with TRBD2. V gave up 6 bases and J gave up 9 bases; unmatched junction bases: 5. This CDR3 comprises 14 residues. The CDR3 loop is CASSGTSGELEQFF. CDR3 in DNA: TGTGCCAGCAGCGGGACTAGCGGGGAACTTGAGCAGTTCTTC.

The table lists this clonotype with many counts. In DNA form, the CDR3 reads TGTGCCAGCAGCGTCCAAGCGGGAGAGGTAGATACGCAGTATTTT. Protein product: CASSVQAGEVDTQYF. The rearrangement uses TRBV9 and TRBJ2-3, with 8 bases identical to TRBD2. There are 15 residues in the CDR3. V shed 2 bases and J 5 bases; nucleotides not matched to a gene: 7. Germline V gene lookup returns CDR1 SGDLS and CDR2 YYNGEE.

This clonotype appeared many times. DNA for the CDR3: TGCAGTGCTGGAGGGCGGGGGGGCTCCTTGGATGAGCAGTTCTTC. Translating it yields CSAGGRGGSLDEQFF. The rearrangement uses TRBV20-1 and TRBJ2-1, with 9 nucleotides matching TRBD2. V dropped 5 bases and J dropped 8; count of bases not matched to a gene: 13. The germline gives CDR1 DFQATT, CDR2 SNEGSKA (reference sequence). This CDR3 has 15 residues.

Concerning this clonotype: No conserved phenylalanine or tryptophan ends this CDR3, so it is likely a read error. The chain links TRBV14 to TRBJ2-3, with 15 bases matching TRBD2. Germline trimming cut 0 bases from V and 2 bases from J; bases unmatched to any gene: 12. CDR1 is SGHDN, CDR2 FVKESK, per germline. CDR3 size: 21 residues. In DNA, the CDR3 is TGTGCCAGCAGCCAAGATACGCCGGGACTAGCGGGGGGCCGGGACACAGATACGCAGTATCTT. Protein: CASSQDTPGLAGGRDTDTQYL.

Regarding this clonotype: This sequence is one base from a far larger clone and is likely a read error. This chain connects TRBV29-1 to TRBJ2-1; 8 bases are a match to TRBD1. The CDR3 runs to 13 residues. J was trimmed by 10 bases and V by 3 bases; bases with no gene match: 8. Germline V gene sequence: CDR1 SQVTM, CDR2 ANQGSEA. CDR3 loop: CSVDTGGNYEQFF. In DNA form, the CDR3 reads TGCAGCGTTGACACAGGGGGAAACTACGAGCAGTTCTTC.

The V call is TRBV4-3, the J call TRBJ1-3, with D uncertain. This CDR3 contains 15 residues. The V gene's germline CDR1 is LGHNA and CDR2 YSLEER. V was clipped by 4 bases and J by 0 bases, with 10 bases between them. The CDR3 DNA is TGCGCCAGCAGCCGGGAACCGGTCTCTGGAAACACCATATATTTT. It encodes CASSREPVSGNTIYF.

This clonotype was found a few times. With only one base between it and a far larger clone, this is likely a read error. This chain connects TRBV28 to TRBJ2-4; possible D gene TRBD1, 5 bases. This CDR3 is 15 amino acids long. In germline, CDR1 is MDHEN, CDR2 SYDVKM. V was cut by 1 base and J by 13 bases, with 20 bases left in between. The CDR3 nucleotides are TGTGCCAGCAGTTTATCCCCCCAGGGTTACAATGAGCAGTACTTC. Translated: CASSLSPQGYNEQYF. Combining the CDR3 with reference TRBV28 and TRBJ2-4 gives the whole variable domain DVKVTQSSRYLVKRTGEKVFLECVQDMDHENMFWYRQDPGLGLRLIYFSYDVKMKEKGDIPEGYSVSREKKERFSLILESASTNQTSMYLCASSLSPQGYNEQYFGAGTRLSVL.

The chain employs TRBV3-1 and TRBJ1-3; perhaps TRBD1 as D (6 bases). V gave up 4 bases and J gave up 0 bases, with 13 bases separating them. The germline V gene has CDR1 LGHDT and CDR2 YNNKEL (reference sequence). This CDR3 region has 16 residues. The CDR3: CASSLMTGHSGNTIYF. The CDR3 DNA reads as TGTGCCAGCAGCCTGATGACAGGACACTCTGGAAACACCATATATTTT.

This chain uses TRBV14 with TRBJ2-1; D is ambiguous. Germline CDR1 is SGHDN and CDR2 is FVKESK. The CDR3 loop spans 13 amino acids. Trimming left V 3 bases short and J 6 bases short, with 9 bases between. The CDR3 sequence is CASSQWVGNEQFF. The CDR3 region has the DNA TGTGCCAGCAGCCAGTGGGTTGGCAATGAGCAGTTCTTC.

The CDR3 region is CASSFGTSGRRLGNEQFF. CDR3 sequence (DNA): TGTGCCAGCAGCTTCGGGACTAGCGGGAGGAGGTTGGGCAATGAGCAGTTCTTC. The rearrangement joins TRBV7-3 to TRBJ2-1, with TRBD2 matching 15 bases. The CDR3 consists of 18 residues. The trim removed 3 bases at V and 6 bases at J, leaving 9 bases unmatched. The germline V gene encodes CDR1 SGHTA and CDR2 FQGTGA.

This clonotype counts as medium-sized. At one end, the junction sequence differs from germline, possibly due to a read error. The chain combines TRBV9 with TRBJ1-1; maybe TRBD1 (5 bases). The V gene's germline CDR1 is SGDLS and CDR2 YYNGEE. CDR3 size: 13 residues. In DNA form, the CDR3 reads TGCGCCAGCAGGAGAGGGGTTGACACTGAAGCTTTCTTT. It yields the protein CASRRGVDTEAFF. Combining the CDR3 with reference TRBV9 and TRBJ1-1 gives the whole variable domain DSGVTQTPKHLITATGQRVTLRCSPRSGDLSVYWYQQSLDQGLQFLIQYYNGEERAKGNILERFSAQQFPDLHSELNLSSLELGDSALYFCASRRGVDTEAFFGQGTRLTVV.

The chain employs TRBV2 and TRBJ2-5, with TRBD1 matching over 7 bases. There are 15 residues in the CDR3. Germline values: CDR1 SNHLY, CDR2 FYNNEI. V trimming: 8 bases; J trimming: 9 bases; junction bases outside the gene matches: 18. CDR3 in amino acids: CASFPYENRGRSQYF. Written as DNA, the CDR3 is TGTGCCAGCTTCCCCTACGAGAACAGGGGAAGGTCCCAGTACTTC.

The gene calls are TRBV4-1 and TRBJ2-3; no reliable D call. The V end was cut by 0 bases, the J end by 0 bases, with 10 bases between. In germline, CDR1 is MGHRA, CDR2 YSYEKL. The CDR3 loop spans 16 amino acids. The CDR3 reads CASSQDWLASTDTQYF. The DNA for the CDR3 is TGCGCCAGCAGCCAAGATTGGCTGGCTAGCACAGATACGCAGTATTTT.

The rearrangement links TRBV5-1 to TRBJ1-1, with 8 bases matching TRBD1. J gave up 1 base and V 4 bases, and 6 bases lay outside the gene matches. Germline V gene sequence: CDR1 SGHRS, CDR2 YFSETQ. The CDR3 runs 15 residues. The CDR3 region is CASSHGQGKNTEAFF. The CDR3 coding sequence is TGCGCCAGCAGCCACGGACAGGGCAAGAACACTGAAGCTTTCTTT.

This clonotype is deemed medium-sized. The rearrangement links TRBV15 to TRBJ2-5; 13 nucleotides align to TRBD2. Germline-derived CDR1 and CDR2 are LNHNV and YYDKDF (reference sequence). V dropped 0 bases and J dropped 5; count of bases not matched to a gene: 6. The CDR3 runs to 17 residues. The CDR3 DNA is TGTGCCACCAGCAGAGATCTCACTAGCGGGAGGGCGGAGACCCAGTACTTC. Translating gives CATSRDLTSGRAETQYF.

The chain combines TRBV6-5 with TRBJ2-7, with TRBD1 matching over 7 bases. This CDR3 comprises 13 residues. Germline V gene sequence: CDR1 MNHEY, CDR2 SVGAGI. The V gene end was trimmed by 6 bases and the J gene end by 1 base; junction bases not matched to a gene: 3. The CDR3 DNA reads TGTGCCAGCAGGACACAGGGGTCCTACGAGCAGTACTTC. Protein sequence: CASRTQGSYEQYF.

A word on this clonotype: The likely explanation is a read error, given a far larger clone one base away. This chain uses TRBV13 with TRBJ1-1; 8 positions agree with TRBD1. From germline, CDR1 is PRHDT and CDR2 FYEKMQ (reference sequence). V lost 1 base and J lost 1; bases outside the gene matches: 11. The CDR3 extends over 18 amino acids. CDR3 loop: CASSLARLDRGWNTEAFF. The CDR3 bases are TGTGCCAGCAGCTTAGCGCGTCTAGACAGGGGATGGAACACTGAAGCTTTCTTT.

As to this clonotype: One junction end disagrees with the germline gene, perhaps due to a read error. The V gene is TRBV4-1, the J gene TRBJ2-3; TRBD2 matches at 7 bases. Per germline, CDR1 MGHRA and CDR2 YSYEKL. CDR3 size: 16 residues. The CDR3 here is CASSQTRTRGPDTQYF. DNA for the CDR3: TGCGCCAGCAGCCAAACCCGGACTAGGGGTCCAGATACTCAGTATTTT.

In its sample, this clonotype was seen a few times. The V gene is TRBV18, the J gene TRBJ2-7; the D is unclear. The CDR3 totals 13 residues. Between the trimmed V and J ends, which lost 6 bases and 3 bases, there was a span of 12 bases. Germline-derived CDR1 and CDR2 are KGHSH and LQKENI. The CDR3 DNA sequence: TGTGCCAGCTCCCATGGGCCTTACTACGAGCAGTACTTC. This encodes CASSHGPYYEQYF.